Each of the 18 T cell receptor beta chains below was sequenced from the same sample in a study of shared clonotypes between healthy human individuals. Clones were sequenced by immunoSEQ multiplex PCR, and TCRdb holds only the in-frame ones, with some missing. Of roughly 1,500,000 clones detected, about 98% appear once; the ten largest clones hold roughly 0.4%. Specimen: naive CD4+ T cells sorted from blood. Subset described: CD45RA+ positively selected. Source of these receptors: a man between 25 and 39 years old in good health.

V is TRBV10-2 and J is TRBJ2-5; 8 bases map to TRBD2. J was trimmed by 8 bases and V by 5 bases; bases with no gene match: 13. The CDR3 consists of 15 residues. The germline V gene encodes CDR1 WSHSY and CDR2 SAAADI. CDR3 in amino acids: CASSSWASGSETQYF. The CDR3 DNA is TGCGCCAGCAGTTCATGGGCTAGCGGGTCGGAAACCCAGTACTTC.

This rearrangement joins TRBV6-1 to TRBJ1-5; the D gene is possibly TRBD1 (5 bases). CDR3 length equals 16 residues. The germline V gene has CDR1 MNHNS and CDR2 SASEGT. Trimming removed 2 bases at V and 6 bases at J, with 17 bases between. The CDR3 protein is CASSEPAGIRAQPQHF. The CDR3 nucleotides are TGTGCCAGCAGTGAACCCGCAGGGATTCGAGCTCAGCCCCAGCATTTT.

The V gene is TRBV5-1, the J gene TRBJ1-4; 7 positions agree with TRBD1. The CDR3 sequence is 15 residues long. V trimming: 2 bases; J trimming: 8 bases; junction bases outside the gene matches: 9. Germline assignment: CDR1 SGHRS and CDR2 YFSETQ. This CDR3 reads CASSFQGGPPEKLFF. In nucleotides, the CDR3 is TGCGCCAGCAGCTTTCAGGGGGGCCCACCCGAAAAACTGTTTTTT.

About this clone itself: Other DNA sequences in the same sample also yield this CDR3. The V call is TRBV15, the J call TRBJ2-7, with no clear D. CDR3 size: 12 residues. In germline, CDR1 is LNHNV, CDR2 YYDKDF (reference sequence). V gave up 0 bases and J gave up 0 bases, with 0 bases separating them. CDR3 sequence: CATSRDSYEQYF. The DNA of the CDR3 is TGTGCCACCAGCAGAGACTCCTACGAGCAGTACTTC.

The CDR3 nucleotides read TGCGCCAGCAGCTTGGGTTGGGACTCATCCTACGAGCAGTACTTC. Its translation: CASSLGWDSSYEQYF. This chain connects TRBV5-1 to TRBJ2-7; D might be TRBD2 (6 bases). V dropped 0 bases and J dropped 1 base, with 11 bases sitting between them. CDR1 is SGHRS and CDR2 is YFSETQ in the germline V gene. This CDR3 contains 15 residues.

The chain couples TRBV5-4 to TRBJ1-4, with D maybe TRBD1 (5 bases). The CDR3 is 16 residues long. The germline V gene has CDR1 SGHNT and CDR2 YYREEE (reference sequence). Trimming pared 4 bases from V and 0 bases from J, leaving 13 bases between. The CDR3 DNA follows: TGTGCCAGCAGCCGGGACTCAGTACCAACTAATGAAAAACTGTTTTTT. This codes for CASSRDSVPTNEKLFF.

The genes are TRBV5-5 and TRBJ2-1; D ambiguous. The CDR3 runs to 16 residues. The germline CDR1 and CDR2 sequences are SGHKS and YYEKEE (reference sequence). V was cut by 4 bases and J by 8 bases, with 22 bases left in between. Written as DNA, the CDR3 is TGTGCCAGCAGCCTGCCCCGATCTCCTACCCTCCATGAGCAGTTCTTC. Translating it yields CASSLPRSPTLHEQFF.

The CDR3 protein is CASSSWTRGSTDTQYF. The CDR3 DNA is TGTGCCAGCAGCTCATGGACTAGGGGGAGCACAGATACGCAGTATTTT. The chain links TRBV7-2 to TRBJ2-3, with a possible D match to TRBD2 (7 bases). The CDR3 extends over 16 amino acids. Trimming left V 4 bases short and J 0 bases short, with 14 bases between. Looked up from germline, CDR1 is SGHTA and CDR2 is FQGNSA.

The CDR3 DNA reads TGTGCCAGCAGGTCCTCTAGCGGGTACACAGATACGCAGTATTTT. Translating gives CASRSSSGYTDTQYF. This chain uses TRBV7-9 with TRBJ2-3, with TRBD2 identical over 8 bases. The length of the CDR3 is 15 residues. Germline V lookup: CDR1 SEHNR, CDR2 FQNEAQ (reference sequence). V trimming: 6 bases; J trimming: 2 bases; junction bases outside the gene matches: 7.

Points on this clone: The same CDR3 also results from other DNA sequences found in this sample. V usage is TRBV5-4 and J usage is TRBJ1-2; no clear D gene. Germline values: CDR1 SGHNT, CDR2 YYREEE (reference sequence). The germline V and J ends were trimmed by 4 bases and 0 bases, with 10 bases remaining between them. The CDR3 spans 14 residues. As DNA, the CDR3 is TGTGCCAGCAGCCTGGCCGGGGCTAACTATGGCTACACCTTC. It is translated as CASSLAGANYGYTF. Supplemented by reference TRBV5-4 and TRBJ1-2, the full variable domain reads ETGVTQSPTHLIKTRGQQVTLRCSSQSGHNTVSWYQQALGQGPQFIFQYYREEENGRGNFPPRFSGLQFPNYSSELNVNALELDDSALYLCASSLAGANYGYTFGSGTRLTVV.

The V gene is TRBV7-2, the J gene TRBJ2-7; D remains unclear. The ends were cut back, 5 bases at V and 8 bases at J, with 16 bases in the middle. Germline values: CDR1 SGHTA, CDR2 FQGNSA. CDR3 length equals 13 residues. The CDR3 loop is CASSLRQDAQQYF. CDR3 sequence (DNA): TGTGCCAGCAGCCTTCGGCAGGACGCCCAGCAGTACTTC.

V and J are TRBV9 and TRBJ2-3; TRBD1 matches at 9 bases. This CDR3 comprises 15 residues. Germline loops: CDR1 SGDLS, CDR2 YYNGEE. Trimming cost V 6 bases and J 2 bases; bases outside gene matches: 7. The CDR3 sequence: CASKRTGANTDTQYF. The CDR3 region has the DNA TGTGCCAGCAAAAGGACAGGGGCGAACACAGATACGCAGTATTTT.

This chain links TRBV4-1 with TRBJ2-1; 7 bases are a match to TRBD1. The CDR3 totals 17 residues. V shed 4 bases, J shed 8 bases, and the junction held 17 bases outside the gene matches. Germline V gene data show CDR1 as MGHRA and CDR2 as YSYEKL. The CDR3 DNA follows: TGCGCCAGCAGCCCCGATCAGAGACAGGGAACAATTCATGAGCAGTTCTTC. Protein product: CASSPDQRQGTIHEQFF.

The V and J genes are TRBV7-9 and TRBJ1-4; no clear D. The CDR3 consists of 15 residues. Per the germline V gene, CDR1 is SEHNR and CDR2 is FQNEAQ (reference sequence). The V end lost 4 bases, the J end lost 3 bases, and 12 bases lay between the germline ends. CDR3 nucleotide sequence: TGTGCCAGCAGCTCCCAGGAGGGCGCTAATGAAAAACTGTTTTTT. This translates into CASSSQEGANEKLFF.

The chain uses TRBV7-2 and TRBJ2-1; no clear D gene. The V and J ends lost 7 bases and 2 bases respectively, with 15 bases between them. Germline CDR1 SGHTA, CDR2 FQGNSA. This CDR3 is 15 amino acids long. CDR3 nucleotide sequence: TGTGCCAGCACCCTCGGCAGAACACCCTACAATGAGCAGTTCTTC. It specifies CASTLGRTPYNEQFF.

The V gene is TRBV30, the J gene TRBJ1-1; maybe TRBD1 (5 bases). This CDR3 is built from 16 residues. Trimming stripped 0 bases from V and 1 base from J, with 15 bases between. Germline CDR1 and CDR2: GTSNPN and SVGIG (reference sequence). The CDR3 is CAWSVHIGAANTEAFF. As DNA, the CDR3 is TGTGCCTGGAGTGTACATATCGGGGCAGCGAACACTGAAGCTTTCTTT.

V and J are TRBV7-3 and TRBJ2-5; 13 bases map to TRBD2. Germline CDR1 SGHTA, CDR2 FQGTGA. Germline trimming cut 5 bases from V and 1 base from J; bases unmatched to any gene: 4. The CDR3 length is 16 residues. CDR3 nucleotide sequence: TGTGCCAGCAGCACAGGACTAGCGGGGGCCCAAGAGACCCAGTACTTC. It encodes CASSTGLAGAQETQYF.

In DNA form, the CDR3 reads TGCGCCAGCAGCTTGGACCGAAGACTAGCGGGAACATCCAACTTCTCCTACGAGCAGTACTTC. Protein sequence: CASSLDRRLAGTSNFSYEQYF. V usage is TRBV5-1 and J usage is TRBJ2-7, with 11 bases matching TRBD2. Germline CDR1 reads SGHRS; CDR2 reads YFSETQ. The CDR3 sequence is 21 residues long. The V gene end was trimmed by 0 bases and the J gene end by 0 bases; junction bases not matched to a gene: 17. The variable domain in full, completed from reference TRBV5-1 and TRBJ2-7, reads KAGVTQTPRYLIKTRGQQVTLSCSPISGHRSVSWYQQTPGQGLQFLFEYFSETQRNKGNFPGRFSGRQFSNSRSEMNVSTLELGDSALYLCASSLDRRLAGTSNFSYEQYFGPGTRLTVT.